These 21 T cell receptor beta chains were all obtained from the same sample, sequenced in a study of blood T cell repertoires in COVID-19. TCRdb's copy holds only in-frame clones and misses some; the assay was immunoSEQ multiplex PCR. The sample consists of approximately 260,000 clones, 70% to 90% of them appearing once. Sequencing was performed on PBMCs or T cells enriched from blood (not recorded which). These receptors all come from a woman aged 50 to 65 who had been exposed to COVID-19.

V and J are TRBV19 and TRBJ2-4; possible D gene TRBD2, 6 bases. The germline CDR1 and CDR2 sequences are LNHDA and SQIVND (reference sequence). With 3 bases removed from V and 6 bases from J, the gap between germline ends came to 12 bases. This CDR3 has 14 residues. In DNA, the CDR3 is TGTGCCAGTAGTATTGGAGGGGTTGGAAACATTCAGTACTTC. Residues: CASSIGGVGNIQYF.

Concerning this clone itself: One junction end disagrees with the germline gene, perhaps due to a read error. V usage is TRBV7-8 and J usage is TRBJ1-1; D gene unclear. The CDR3 length is 13 residues. The germline V gene has CDR1 SGHVS and CDR2 FQNEAQ. The DNA for the CDR3 is TGTGCCAGCAGCTCCATTACAGACACAGAAGCTTTCTTT. Residues: CASSSITDTEAFF.

CDR3 nucleotide sequence: TGTGCCAGCAGAGCCAGCGGGGGGGACGAGCAGTTCTTC. Amino acids: CASRASGGDEQFF. This chain uses TRBV3-1 (or the pseudogene TRBV3-2) with TRBJ2-1; 10 bases agree with TRBD2. Germline V lookup: CDR1 LGHDT, CDR2 YNNKEL (reference sequence). V gave up 6 bases and J gave up 10 bases; unmatched junction bases: 6. The CDR3 runs to 13 residues.

The chain combines TRBV9 with TRBJ2-1; 9 bases are a match to TRBD1. The CDR3 loop spans 17 amino acids. V lost 0 bases and J lost 8; bases outside the gene matches: 12. CDR1 is SGDLS and CDR2 is YYNGEE in the germline V gene. CDR3 coding DNA: TGTGCCAGCAGCGTAGGTAGGGGGACAGGGAAAGGGGATGAGCAGTTCTTC. Translated, it gives CASSVGRGTGKGDEQFF.

J is TRBJ2-7 and V is TRBV3-1 (or the pseudogene TRBV3-2), with 7 bases matching TRBD1. Germline assignment: CDR1 LGHDT and CDR2 YNNKEL (reference sequence). With V trimmed by 6 bases and J by 9 bases, 14 bases remained unmatched. This CDR3 region has 14 residues. CDR3 loop: CASSERGDRGRQYF. The CDR3 DNA sequence: TGTGCCAGCAGTGAAAGAGGGGACAGAGGGCGGCAGTACTTC.

The V gene is TRBV19, the J gene TRBJ1-5; D might be TRBD1 (5 bases). V was trimmed by 1 base and J by 3 bases, leaving 13 bases between them. The length of the CDR3 is 16 residues. The germline V gene has CDR1 LNHDA and CDR2 SQIVND (reference sequence). The CDR3 nucleotides read TGTGCCAGTAGTATAGGTCGGGGGATAGACAATCAGCCCCAGCATTTT. Encoded protein: CASSIGRGIDNQPQHF.

The V gene is TRBV7-8, the J gene TRBJ1-1; D is possibly TRBD1 (5 bases). This CDR3 contains 15 residues. Trimming removed 1 base at V and 1 base at J, with 10 bases between. The germline CDR1 and CDR2 sequences are SGHVS and FQNEAQ. CDR3 region: CASSLGAGWNTEAFF. Here the CDR3 DNA reads TGTGCCAGCAGCTTAGGGGCAGGGTGGAACACTGAAGCTTTCTTT.

The V and J genes are TRBV18 and TRBJ2-3, with D possibly being TRBD2 (5 bases). The germline V gene has CDR1 KGHSH and CDR2 LQKENI. Trimming took off 4 bases at V and 0 bases at J, with 11 bases between the two ends. CDR3 length: 15 amino acids. The CDR3 sequence: CASSLGATSTDTQYF. The CDR3 coding sequence is TGTGCCAGCTCACTGGGAGCGACCAGCACAGATACGCAGTATTTT.

The chain recombines TRBV18 with TRBJ1-5, with a tentative D call TRBD1 (6 bases). Trimming took 3 bases from V and 2 from J, leaving 11 bases between them. Germline loops: CDR1 KGHSH, CDR2 LQKENI. The CDR3 has 15 amino acids. The CDR3 spells CASSPEQGGNQPQHF. Here the CDR3 DNA reads TGTGCCAGCTCACCGGAACAGGGAGGCAATCAGCCCCAGCATTTT.

The chain couples TRBV9 to TRBJ1-1; tentative D call: TRBD1 (6 bases). V gave up 2 bases and J gave up 3 bases, with 17 bases separating them. Germline CDR1 reads SGDLS; CDR2 reads YYNGEE. The CDR3 runs to 16 residues. The CDR3 DNA follows: TGTGCCAGCAGCGTGGGCACGGGGGGCGGGTACACTGAAGCTTTCTTT. Its protein product is CASSVGTGGGYTEAFF.

The J gene is TRBJ1-2, the V gene TRBV12-3 or TRBV12-4; no firm D call. With 4 bases removed from V and 11 bases from J, the gap between germline ends came to 11 bases. The CDR3 contains 11 residues. The chain's CDR3 is CASSSTPGYTF. The CDR3 nucleotides read TGTGCCAGCAGTTCCACTCCGGGGTACACCTTC.

In the case of this clone: This CDR3 is also generated by other DNA sequences in the sample. The J gene is TRBJ1-2, the V gene TRBV25-1; weak D call: TRBD1 (6 bases). The length of the CDR3 is 13 residues. In germline, CDR1 is MGHDK, CDR2 SYGVNS. The V end lost 4 bases, the J end lost 5 bases, and 11 bases lay between the germline ends. Written as DNA, the CDR3 is TGTGCCAGCAGTGTCGGGGGGGCGTATGGCTACACCTTC. This encodes CASSVGGAYGYTF.

The sample holds one count of this clone. CDR3 bases: TGTGCCAGCTGGGAGGGACTAGCGGGGGCCAATGAGCAGTTCTTC. This encodes CASWEGLAGANEQFF. The chain recombines TRBV5-4 with TRBJ2-1; 14 nucleotides match TRBD2. CDR3 length equals 15 residues. The J segment lost 6 bases and the V segment lost 7 bases, leaving 6 bases of the junction unmatched. The V gene's germline CDR1 is SGHNT and CDR2 YYREEE (reference sequence).

This chain uses TRBV7-2 with TRBJ2-7; D remains ambiguous. V lost 4 bases, J lost 2 bases, and 6 bases lay in between. CDR1 SGHTA and CDR2 FQGNSA come from the germline V gene. The CDR3 has 12 residues. The CDR3 spells CASSSDTYEQYF. CDR3 DNA: TGTGCCAGCAGCTCCGACACCTACGAGCAGTACTTC.

J is TRBJ2-3 and V is TRBV10-2; no clear D. The germline V and J ends were trimmed by 7 bases and 0 bases, with 11 bases remaining between them. The CDR3 runs 14 residues. Germline CDR1 is WSHSY and CDR2 is SAAADI. This chain's CDR3 is CASTSVVSTDTQYF. CDR3 in DNA: TGCGCCAGCACTTCGGTAGTTAGCACAGATACGCAGTATTTT.

This chain links TRBV7-9 with TRBJ1-1; D uncertain. CDR1 is SEHNR and CDR2 is FQNEAQ in the germline V gene (reference sequence). CDR3 length equals 14 residues. Trimming removed 1 base from V and 11 bases from J, with 17 bases in between. The CDR3 DNA is TGTGCCAGCAGCTTAGGAGCCACGACTGGCCGCGCTTTCTTT. It encodes CASSLGATTGRAFF.

The CDR3 region is CASSLLGQGEGYNSPLHF. DNA of the CDR3: TGTGCCAGCAGCCTCCTCGGACAGGGAGAAGGGTATAATTCACCCCTCCACTTT. V is TRBV4-2 and J is TRBJ1-6; the match to TRBD1 covers 8 bases. V dropped 4 bases and J dropped 4; count of bases not matched to a gene: 12. Germline-derived CDR1 and CDR2 are LGHNA and YNFKEQ. This CDR3 spans 18 amino acids.

The genes are TRBV25-1 and TRBJ2-7; no clear D gene. Germline V lookup: CDR1 MGHDK, CDR2 SYGVNS. The V gene lost 9 bases and the J gene lost 1 base, with 10 bases spanning the gap. The CDR3 is 12 amino acids. CDR3 bases: TGTGCCAGTGCAACTGGTTCCTACGAGCAGTACTTC. Its protein product is CASATGSYEQYF.

The CDR3 region has the DNA TGTGCCAGCAGCCAAGATGACAGGAAACTGTTTTTT. The encoded protein is CASSQDDRKLFF. The genes are TRBV3-1 (or the pseudogene TRBV3-2) and TRBJ1-4, with D perhaps matching TRBD1 (6 bases). This CDR3 contains 12 residues. Trimming took 0 bases from V and 11 from J, leaving 7 bases between them. Germline values: CDR1 LGHDT, CDR2 YNNKEL (reference sequence).

The V call is TRBV15, the J call TRBJ1-5, with no clear D. V lost 1 base, J lost 4 bases, and 5 bases lay in between. The germline V gene has CDR1 LNHNV and CDR2 YYDKDF (reference sequence). The CDR3 totals 13 residues. The CDR3 nucleotides read TGTGCCACCAGCAGAGTCAGAAATCAGCCCCAGCATTTT. This sequence encodes CATSRVRNQPQHF.

The V gene is TRBV27, the J gene TRBJ1-5; 8 bases are a match to TRBD1. The CDR3 loop spans 15 amino acids. CDR1 is MNHEY, CDR2 SMNVEV, per germline (reference sequence). J lost 3 bases, V lost 0 bases, and 1 base had no gene match. CDR3 sequence: CASSLSTGVNQPQHF. The CDR3 DNA follows: TGTGCCAGCAGTTTATCGACAGGGGTCAATCAGCCCCAGCATTTT.